Listed below are T cell receptor beta chains from one sample, sequenced in a study of shared clonotypes between healthy human individuals. The protocol was immunoSEQ multiplex PCR, while the TCRdb copy is restricted to in-frame clones and leaves out a portion. The sample has roughly 2 million clones; 90% to 95% are singletons. Sequencing was done on a sample of naive CD4+ T cells sorted from blood. These receptors originate from a man in his late teens or twenties in good health. The CDR3 runs from the conserved cysteine through the conserved F or W. D genes are given only for firm matches. Only part of the rows carry a size: once, few, many, or a class if the clone is expanded.

clone size: NA; J gene: TRBJ1-2; D gene: NA; V gene: TRBV21-1; CDR3 DNA: TGTGCCAGCAGCAAAGTAAGGGCGGGCATTAACTATGGCTACACCTTC; CDR3 protein: CASSKVRAGINYGYTF
clone size: NA; J gene: TRBJ2-5; D gene: TRBD1; V gene: TRBV5-4; CDR3 DNA: TGTGCCAGCAGCTCGGGACAGGGTATCGAGACCCAGTACTTC; CDR3 protein: CASSSGQGIETQYF
clone size: NA; J gene: TRBJ2-5; D gene: TRBD1; V gene: TRBV18; CDR3 DNA: TGTGCCAGCTCACTGGGACAGCAAGAGACCCAGTACTTC; CDR3 protein: CASSLGQQETQYF
clone size: NA; J gene: TRBJ2-5; D gene: NA; V gene: TRBV7-8; CDR3 DNA: TGTGCCAGCAGCTTAATTGAGGGGGAGACCCAGTACTTC; CDR3 protein: CASSLIEGETQYF
clone size: NA; J gene: TRBJ1-5; D gene: NA; V gene: TRBV30; CDR3 DNA: TGTGCCTGGAGTGTAAGGGGGGCGTTTCAGCCCCAGCATTTT; CDR3 protein: CAWSVRGAFQPQHF
clone size: once; J gene: TRBJ2-5; D gene: TRBD1; V gene: TRBV5-8; CDR3 DNA: TGTGCCAGCAACGATTGGGGGACAGGCACGTACCAAGAGACCCAGTACTTC; CDR3 protein: CASNDWGTGTYQETQYF
clone size: once; J gene: TRBJ1-2; D gene: NA; V gene: TRBV6-5; CDR3 DNA: TGTGCCAGCAGTTCGGACGGATATGGCTACACCTTC; CDR3 protein: CASSSDGYGYTF
clone size: NA; J gene: TRBJ1-5; D gene: TRBD1; V gene: TRBV2; CDR3 DNA: TGTGCCAGCAGTGACGACAGGGGTAATCAGCCCCAGCATTTT; CDR3 protein: CASSDDRGNQPQHF
clone size: NA; J gene: TRBJ1-2; D gene: NA; V gene: TRBV10-3; CDR3 DNA: TGTGCCATCAGTGACTACAGTTTAAGCTATGGCTACACCTTC; CDR3 protein: CAISDYSLSYGYTF
clone size: NA; J gene: TRBJ2-7; D gene: NA; V gene: TRBV25-1; CDR3 DNA: TGTGCCAGCAGTGCGCAGGTTACCACCTACGAGCAGTACTTC; CDR3 protein: CASSAQVTTYEQYF
clone size: NA; J gene: TRBJ2-1; D gene: NA; V gene: TRBV2; CDR3 DNA: TGTGCCAGCAGTGAGGAGGGGTGGAATGAGCAGTTCTTC; CDR3 protein: CASSEEGWNEQFF
clone size: NA; J gene: TRBJ1-1; D gene: NA; V gene: TRBV6-6; CDR3 DNA: TGTGCCAGCAGTTACTCAAGGTACCAGAACACTGAAGCTTTCTTT; CDR3 protein: CASSYSRYQNTEAFF
clone size: NA; J gene: TRBJ1-6; D gene: NA; V gene: TRBV30; CDR3 DNA: TGTGCCTGGAGCCCCTCAACCGGCTCGGACAATTCACCCCTCCACTTT; CDR3 protein: CAWSPSTGSDNSPLHF
clone size: NA; J gene: TRBJ2-5; D gene: NA; V gene: TRBV18; CDR3 DNA: TGTGCCAGCTCACCGTTTACTAGTAGTGAGACCCAGTACTTC; CDR3 protein: CASSPFTSSETQYF